This entry concerns a single T cell receptor beta chain. TCRdb keeps only in-frame clones here, not all; method: immunoSEQ multiplex PCR. The sample carries approximately 110,000 clones, 70% to 90% recorded once. The data are from a study of T cell responses to AZD1222 COVID-19 vaccine. Germline V lookup: CDR1 MNHEY, CDR2 SMNVEV (reference sequence). This CDR3 comprises 16 residues. With 6 bases removed from V and 1 base from J, the gap between germline ends came to 13 bases. The sequence derives from an adult in good health. Source: peripheral blood, taken on day 0 of AZD1222 vaccination. The rearrangement links TRBV27 to TRBJ1-6; tentatively, D is TRBD1 (5 bases). The CDR3 region has the DNA TGTGCCAGCAGCCTTACGGGGGGGTCCTATAATTCACCCCTCCACTTT. This codes for CASSLTGGSYNSPLHF.